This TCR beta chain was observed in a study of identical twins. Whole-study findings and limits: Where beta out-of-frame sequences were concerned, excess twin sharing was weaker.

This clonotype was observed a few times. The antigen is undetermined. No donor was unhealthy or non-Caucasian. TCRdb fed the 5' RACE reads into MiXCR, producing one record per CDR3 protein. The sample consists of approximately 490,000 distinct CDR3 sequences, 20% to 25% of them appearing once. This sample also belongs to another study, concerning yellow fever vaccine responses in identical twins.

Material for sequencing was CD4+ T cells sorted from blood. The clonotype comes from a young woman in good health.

The chain's CDR3 is CASSSGLGYQYF. The CDR3 nucleotides read TGTGCCAGCAGCTCGGGACTTGGGTATCAGTATTTT. The chain combines TRBV7-9 with TRBJ2-3, with a possible D match to TRBD2 (6 bases). V lost 4 bases and J 12 bases, leaving 14 bases between the germline ends. In germline, CDR1 is SEHNR, CDR2 FQNEAQ (reference sequence). This CDR3 region has 12 residues.